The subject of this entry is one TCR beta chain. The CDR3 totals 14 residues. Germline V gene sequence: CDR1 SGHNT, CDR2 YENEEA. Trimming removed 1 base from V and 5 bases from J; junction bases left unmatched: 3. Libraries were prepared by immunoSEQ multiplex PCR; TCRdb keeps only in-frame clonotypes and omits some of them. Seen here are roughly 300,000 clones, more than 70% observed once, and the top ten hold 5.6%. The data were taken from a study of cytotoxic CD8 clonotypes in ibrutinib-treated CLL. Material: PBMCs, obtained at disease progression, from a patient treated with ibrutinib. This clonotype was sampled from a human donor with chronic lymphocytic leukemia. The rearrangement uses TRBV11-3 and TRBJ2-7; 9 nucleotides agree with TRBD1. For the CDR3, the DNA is TGTGCCAGCAGCTTAGCTGGACAGGGGCACGAGCAGTACTTC. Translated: CASSLAGQGHEQYF.